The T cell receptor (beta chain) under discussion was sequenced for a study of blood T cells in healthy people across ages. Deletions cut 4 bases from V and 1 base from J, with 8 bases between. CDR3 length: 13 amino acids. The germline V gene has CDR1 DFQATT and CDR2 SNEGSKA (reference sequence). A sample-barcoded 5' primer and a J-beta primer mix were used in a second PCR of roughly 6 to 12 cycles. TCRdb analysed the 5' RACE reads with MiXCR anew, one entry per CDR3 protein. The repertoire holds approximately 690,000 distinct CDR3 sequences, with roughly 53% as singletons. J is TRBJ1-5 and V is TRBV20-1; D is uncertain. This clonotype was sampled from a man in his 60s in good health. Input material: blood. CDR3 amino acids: CSAKGTSNQPQHF. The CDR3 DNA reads TGCAGTGCTAAAGGAACCAGCAATCAGCCCCAGCATTTT.